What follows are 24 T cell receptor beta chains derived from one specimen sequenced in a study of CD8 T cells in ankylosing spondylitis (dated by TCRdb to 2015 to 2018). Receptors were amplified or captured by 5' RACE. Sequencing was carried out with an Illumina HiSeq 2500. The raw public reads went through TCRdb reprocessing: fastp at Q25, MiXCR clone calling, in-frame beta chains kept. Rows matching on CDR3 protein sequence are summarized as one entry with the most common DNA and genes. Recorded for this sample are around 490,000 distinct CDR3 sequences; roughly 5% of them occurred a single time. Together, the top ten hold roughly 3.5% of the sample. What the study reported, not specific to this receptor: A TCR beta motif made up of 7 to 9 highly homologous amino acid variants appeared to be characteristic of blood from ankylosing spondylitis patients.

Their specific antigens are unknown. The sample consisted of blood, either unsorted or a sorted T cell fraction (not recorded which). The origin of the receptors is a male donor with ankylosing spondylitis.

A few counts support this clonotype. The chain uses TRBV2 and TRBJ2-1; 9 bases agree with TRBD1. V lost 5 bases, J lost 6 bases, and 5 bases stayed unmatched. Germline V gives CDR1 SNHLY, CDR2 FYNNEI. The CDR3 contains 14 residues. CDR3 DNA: TGTGCCAGCAGTCTTAGGGGACAGGGCAATGAGCAGTTCTTC. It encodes CASSLRGQGNEQFF.

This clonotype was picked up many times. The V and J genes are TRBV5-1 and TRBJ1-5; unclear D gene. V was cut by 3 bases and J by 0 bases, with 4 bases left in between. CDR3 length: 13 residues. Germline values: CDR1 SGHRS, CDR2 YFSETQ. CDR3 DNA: TGCGCCAGCAGCTGGGATAGCAATCAGCCCCAGCATTTT. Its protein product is CASSWDSNQPQHF.

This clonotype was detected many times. The CDR3 DNA sequence: TGTGCCAGCAGCTCAGCCAGGGAGAATGAGCAGTTCTTC. It translates to CASSSARENEQFF. The chain links TRBV7-2 to TRBJ2-1; D possibly uses TRBD1 or TRBD2 (5 bases each). V lost 4 bases and J 7 bases, leaving 11 bases between the germline ends. The germline gives CDR1 SGHTA, CDR2 FQGNSA. The CDR3 runs 13 residues.

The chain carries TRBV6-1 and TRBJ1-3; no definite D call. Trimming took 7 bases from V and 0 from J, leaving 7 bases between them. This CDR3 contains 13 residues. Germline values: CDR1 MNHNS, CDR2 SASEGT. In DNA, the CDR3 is TGTGCCAGCAAAGAGAGCTCTGGAAACACCATATATTTT. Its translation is CASKESSGNTIYF.

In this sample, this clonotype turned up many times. The CDR3 protein is CSVGTSGSGETQYF. CDR3 nucleotide sequence: TGCAGCGTTGGGACTAGCGGGAGCGGAGAGACCCAGTACTTC. The rearrangement links TRBV29-1 to TRBJ2-5; the match to TRBD2 covers 13 bases. In germline, CDR1 is SQVTM, CDR2 ANQGSEA. The CDR3 has 14 amino acids. After removal of 4 bases from V and 4 bases from J, the junction contained 3 bases not matched to a gene.

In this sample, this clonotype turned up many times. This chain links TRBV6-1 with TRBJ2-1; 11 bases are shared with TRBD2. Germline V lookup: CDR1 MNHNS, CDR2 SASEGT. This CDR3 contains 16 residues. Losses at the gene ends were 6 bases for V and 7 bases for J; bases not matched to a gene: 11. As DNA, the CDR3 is TGTGCCAGCAGCCGAATAGCGGGGGGGGCCTCAAATGAGCAGTTCTTC. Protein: CASSRIAGGASNEQFF.

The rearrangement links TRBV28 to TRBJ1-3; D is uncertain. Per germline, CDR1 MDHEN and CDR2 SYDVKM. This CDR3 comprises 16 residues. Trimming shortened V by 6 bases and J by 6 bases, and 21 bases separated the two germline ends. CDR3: CASSQNFGRVANTIYF. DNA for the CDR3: TGTGCCAGCAGCCAAAATTTTGGGAGGGTAGCAAACACCATATATTTT.

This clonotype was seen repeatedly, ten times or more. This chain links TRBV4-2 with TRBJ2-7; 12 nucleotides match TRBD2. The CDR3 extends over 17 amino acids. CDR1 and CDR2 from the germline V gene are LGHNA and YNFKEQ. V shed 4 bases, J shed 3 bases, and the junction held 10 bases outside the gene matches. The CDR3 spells CASSLSRLAGEYYEQYF. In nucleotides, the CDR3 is TGTGCCAGCAGCCTATCTAGACTAGCGGGAGAATACTACGAGCAGTACTTC.

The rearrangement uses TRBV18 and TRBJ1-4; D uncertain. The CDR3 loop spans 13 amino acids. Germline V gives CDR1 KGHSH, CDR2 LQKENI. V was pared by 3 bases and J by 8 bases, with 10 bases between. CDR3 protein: CASSPVGTEKLFF. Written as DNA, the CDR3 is TGTGCCAGCTCACCGGTGGGAACCGAAAAACTGTTTTTT.

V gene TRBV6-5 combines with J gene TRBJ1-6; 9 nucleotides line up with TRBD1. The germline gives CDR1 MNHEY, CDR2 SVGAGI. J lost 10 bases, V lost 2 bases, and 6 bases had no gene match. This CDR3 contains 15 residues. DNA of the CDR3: TGTGCCAGCAGTTACGGGGGACAGGGAGGATCACCCCTCCACTTT. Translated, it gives CASSYGGQGGSPLHF.

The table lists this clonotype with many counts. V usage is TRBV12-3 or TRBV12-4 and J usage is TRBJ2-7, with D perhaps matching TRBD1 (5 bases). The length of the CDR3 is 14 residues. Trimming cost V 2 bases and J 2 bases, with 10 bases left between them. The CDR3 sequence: CASSLFRGPYEQYF. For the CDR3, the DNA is TGTGCCAGCAGTTTATTTAGGGGCCCCTACGAGCAGTACTTC.

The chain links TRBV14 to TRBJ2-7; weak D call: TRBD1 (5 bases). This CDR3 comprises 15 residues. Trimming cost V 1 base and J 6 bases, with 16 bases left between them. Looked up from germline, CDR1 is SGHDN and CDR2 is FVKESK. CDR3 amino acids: CASSQVGALGREQYF. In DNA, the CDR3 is TGTGCCAGCAGCCAAGTTGGGGCCCTTGGACGCGAGCAGTACTTC.

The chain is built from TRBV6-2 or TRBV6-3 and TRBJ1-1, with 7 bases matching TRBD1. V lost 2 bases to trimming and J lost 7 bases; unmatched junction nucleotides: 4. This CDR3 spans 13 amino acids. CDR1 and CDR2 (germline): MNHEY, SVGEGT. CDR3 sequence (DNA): TGTGCCAGCAGTTACGGCGACAGGGTTGAAGCTTTCTTT. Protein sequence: CASSYGDRVEAFF.

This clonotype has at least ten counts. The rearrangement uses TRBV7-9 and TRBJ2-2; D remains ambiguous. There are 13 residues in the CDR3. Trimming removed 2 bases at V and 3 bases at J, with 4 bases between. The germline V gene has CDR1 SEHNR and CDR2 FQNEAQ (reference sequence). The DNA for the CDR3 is TGTGCCAGCAGCTTATGGGACACCGGGGAGCTGTTTTTT. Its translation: CASSLWDTGELFF.

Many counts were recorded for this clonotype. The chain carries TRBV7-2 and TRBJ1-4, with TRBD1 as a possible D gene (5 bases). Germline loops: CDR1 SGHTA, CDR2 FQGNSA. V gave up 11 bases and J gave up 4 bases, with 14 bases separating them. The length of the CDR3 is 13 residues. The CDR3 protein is CASRPGLNEKLFF. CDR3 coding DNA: TGTGCCTCCAGGCCAGGGCTTAATGAAAAACTGTTTTTT.

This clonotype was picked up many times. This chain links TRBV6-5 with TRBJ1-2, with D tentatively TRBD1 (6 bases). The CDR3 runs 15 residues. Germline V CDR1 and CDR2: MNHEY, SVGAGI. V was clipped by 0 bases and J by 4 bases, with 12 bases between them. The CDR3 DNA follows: TGTGCCAGCAGTTACTCGTGGCAGGGGAGCTATGGCTACACCTTC. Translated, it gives CASSYSWQGSYGYTF.

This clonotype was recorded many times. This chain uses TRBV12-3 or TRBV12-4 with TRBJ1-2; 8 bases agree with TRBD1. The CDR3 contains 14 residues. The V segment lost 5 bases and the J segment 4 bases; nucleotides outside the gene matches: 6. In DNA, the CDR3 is TGTGCCAGCAGTCTCTCCGACAGGGGCTATGGCTACACCTTC. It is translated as CASSLSDRGYGYTF.

The CDR3 is CASSQGGFPSYEQYF. CDR3 DNA: TGTGCCAGCAGCCAAGGGGGTTTCCCATCCTACGAGCAGTACTTC. This chain connects TRBV14 to TRBJ2-7; D ambiguous. V dropped 1 base and J dropped 1 base, with 11 bases sitting between them. Germline V gene sequence: CDR1 SGHDN, CDR2 FVKESK. The length of the CDR3 is 15 residues.

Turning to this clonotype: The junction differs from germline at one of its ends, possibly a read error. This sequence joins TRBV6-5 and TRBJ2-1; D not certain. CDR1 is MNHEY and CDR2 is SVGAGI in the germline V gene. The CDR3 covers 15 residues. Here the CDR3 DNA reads TGTGCCCGCAGTTCCTTAGGGTTCTCCTACAATGAGCAGTTCTTC. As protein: CARSSLGFSYNEQFF.

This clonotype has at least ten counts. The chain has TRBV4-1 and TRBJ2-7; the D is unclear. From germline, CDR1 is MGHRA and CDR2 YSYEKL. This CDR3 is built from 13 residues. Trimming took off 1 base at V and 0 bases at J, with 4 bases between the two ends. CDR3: CASSQVYSYEQYF. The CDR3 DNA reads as TGCGCCAGCAGCCAAGTATACTCCTACGAGCAGTACTTC.

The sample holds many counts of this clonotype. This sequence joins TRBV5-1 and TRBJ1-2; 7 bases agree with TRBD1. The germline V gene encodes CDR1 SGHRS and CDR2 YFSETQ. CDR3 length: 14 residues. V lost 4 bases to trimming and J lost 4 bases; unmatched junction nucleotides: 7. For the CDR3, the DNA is TGCGCCAGCAGCAGATCAGGGGGTCTCTATGGCTACACCTTC. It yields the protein CASSRSGGLYGYTF.

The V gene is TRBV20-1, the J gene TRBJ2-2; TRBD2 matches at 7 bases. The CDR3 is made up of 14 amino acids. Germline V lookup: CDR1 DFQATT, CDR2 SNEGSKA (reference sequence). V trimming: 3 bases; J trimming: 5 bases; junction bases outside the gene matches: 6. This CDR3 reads CSARSGRATGELFF. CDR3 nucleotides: TGCAGTGCTAGGAGTGGGAGGGCTACCGGGGAGCTGTTTTTT.

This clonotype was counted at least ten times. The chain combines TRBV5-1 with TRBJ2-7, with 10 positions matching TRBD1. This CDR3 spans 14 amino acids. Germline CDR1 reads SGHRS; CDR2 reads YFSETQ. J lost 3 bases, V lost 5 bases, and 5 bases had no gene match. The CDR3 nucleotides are TGCGCCAGCAGTAGGGACAGGGGCGTCTACGAGCAGTACTTC. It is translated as CASSRDRGVYEQYF.

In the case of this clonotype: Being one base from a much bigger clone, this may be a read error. The CDR3 sequence is CASHGTYEQYF. CDR3 nucleotides: TGTGCCAGCCACGGGACTTACGAGCAGTACTTC. The V gene is TRBV2, the J gene TRBJ2-7, with D possibly being TRBD2 (6 bases). CDR1 is SNHLY, CDR2 FYNNEI, per germline. V gave up 8 bases and J gave up 4 bases, with 9 bases separating them. The CDR3 has 11 residues.